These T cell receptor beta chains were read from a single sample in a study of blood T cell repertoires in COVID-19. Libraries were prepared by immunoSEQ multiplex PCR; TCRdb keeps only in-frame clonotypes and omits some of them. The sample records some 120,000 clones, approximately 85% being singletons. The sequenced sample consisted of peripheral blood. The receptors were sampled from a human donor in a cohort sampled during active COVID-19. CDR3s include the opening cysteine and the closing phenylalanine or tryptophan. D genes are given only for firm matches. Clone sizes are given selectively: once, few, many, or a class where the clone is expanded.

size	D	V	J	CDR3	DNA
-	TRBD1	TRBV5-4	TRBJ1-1	CASSQGALGNTEAFF	TGTGCCAGCAGTCAGGGGGCGCTGGGGAACACTGAAGCTTTCTTT
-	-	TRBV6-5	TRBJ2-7	CASEAQQGTYEQYF	TGTGCCAGCGAGGCCCAGCAGGGGACCTACGAGCAGTACTTC
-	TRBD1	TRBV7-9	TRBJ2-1	CASSFYRGPNNEQFF	TGTGCCAGCAGCTTTTACAGGGGGCCGAACAATGAGCAGTTCTTC
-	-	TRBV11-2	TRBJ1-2	CASSERPGTQNNYGYTF	TGTGCCAGCAGCGAACGACCCGGGACACAAAATAACTATGGCTACACCTTC
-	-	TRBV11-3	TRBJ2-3	CASSLGPSPADTQYF	TGTGCCAGCAGTTTAGGTCCTAGCCCCGCAGATACGCAGTATTTT
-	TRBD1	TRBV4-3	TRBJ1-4	CASSQGGGATNEKLFF	TGCGCCAGCAGCCAAGGAGGGGGCGCAACTAATGAAAAACTGTTTTTT
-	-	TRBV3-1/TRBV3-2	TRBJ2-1	CASSQLGANEQFF	TGTGCCAGCAGCCAATTGGGGGCGAATGAGCAGTTCTTC
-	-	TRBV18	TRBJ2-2	CASSRSGGELFF	TGTGCCAGCTCAAGGAGTGGCGGGGAGCTGTTTTTT
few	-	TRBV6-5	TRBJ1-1	CAISGIQNTEAFF	TGTGCCATTTCGGGGATCCAGAACACTGAAGCTTTCTTT
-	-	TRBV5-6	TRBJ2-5	CASTEGGETQYF	TGTGCCAGCACAGAGGGAGGAGAGACCCAGTACTTC
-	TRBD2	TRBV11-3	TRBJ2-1	CASSLETGGQFF	TGTGCCAGCAGCTTAGAGACGGGGGGGCAGTTCTTC
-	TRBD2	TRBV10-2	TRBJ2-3	CASSPGTSGNRGTQYF	TGCGCCAGCAGTCCTGGGACTAGCGGGAATCGTGGTACGCAGTATTTT
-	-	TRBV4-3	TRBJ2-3	CASSQDALLADTQYF	TGCGCCAGCAGCCAAGACGCCCTTTTAGCAGATACGCAGTATTTT
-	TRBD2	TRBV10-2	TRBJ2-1	CASSTVTSGMLDNEQFF	TGCGCCAGCAGTACGGTGACTAGCGGGATGCTAGACAATGAGCAGTTCTTC
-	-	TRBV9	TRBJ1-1	CASSVEGRGDRAFF	TGTGCCAGCAGCGTAGAGGGGAGGGGCGACCGAGCTTTCTTT
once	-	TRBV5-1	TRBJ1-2	CASSEGTNYGYTF	TGCGCCAGCAGCGAAGGGACAAACTATGGCTACACCTTC
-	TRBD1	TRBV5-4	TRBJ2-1	CASSWDRGHGNEQFF	TGTGCCAGCAGCTGGGACAGGGGGCATGGCAATGAGCAGTTCTTC
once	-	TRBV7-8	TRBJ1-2	CASSLLAFTGANYGYTF	TGTGCCAGCAGCTTATTGGCTTTTACAGGAGCTAACTATGGCTACACCTTC
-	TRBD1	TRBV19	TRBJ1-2	CASSIFRRGQAEGYTF	TGTGCCAGTAGTATCTTCCGGCGGGGACAGGCCGAGGGGTACACCTTC
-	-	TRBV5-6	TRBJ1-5	CASSFQEALNQPQHF	TGTGCCAGCAGCTTTCAAGAGGCCCTCAATCAGCCCCAGCATTTT
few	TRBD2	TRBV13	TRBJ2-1	CASSLGLAVGDEQFF	TGTGCCAGCAGCCTTGGACTAGCGGTAGGCGATGAGCAGTTCTTC
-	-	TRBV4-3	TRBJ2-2	CASSQVGGIEGELFF	TGCGCCAGCAGCCAAGTGGGAGGTATAGAGGGGGAGCTGTTTTTT
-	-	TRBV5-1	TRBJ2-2	CASSFRASTGELFF	TGCGCCAGCAGCTTCAGGGCAAGCACCGGGGAGCTGTTTTTT
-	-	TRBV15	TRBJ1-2	CAVSDGGIGYGYTF	TGTGCCGTTTCGGACGGAGGTATCGGATATGGCTACACCTTC
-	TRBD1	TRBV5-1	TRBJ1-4	CASSPLGTVNRGGDEKLFF	TGCGCCAGCAGCCCATTGGGTACCGTTAACAGGGGGGGCGATGAAAAACTGTTTTTT
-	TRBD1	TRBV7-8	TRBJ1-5	CASSLDLGTGGNQPQHF	TGTGCCAGCAGCTTAGACCTCGGGACAGGGGGTAATCAGCCCCAGCATTTT
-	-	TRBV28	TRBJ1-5	CASSSPLLNNKDARRQPQHF	TGTGCCAGCAGTTCTCCCCTACTAAATAATAAGGACGCCCGGAGGCAGCCCCAGCATTTT